These 13 T cell receptor beta chains were sequenced from one sample in a study of response to subunit inactivated influenza vaccine. TCRdb recomputed calls from the RT-PCR reads with MiXCR, one row per CDR3 protein. The repertoire includes hundreds of thousands of distinct CDR3 sequences, approximately 14% of them detected once, and around 6.5% sits in the top ten. Sample: PBMCs from blood, taken less than 15 days before vaccination. The receptors here all came from a man aged 45 to 65 who received an inactivated influenza vaccine.

The chain has TRBV25-1 and TRBJ2-4; D not resolved. Trimming cost V 3 bases and J 8 bases, with 8 bases left between them. Germline lookup yields CDR1 MGHDK and CDR2 SYGVNS. The CDR3 has 12 residues. The CDR3 DNA sequence: TGTGCCAGCAGTGACGGAAAGGACATTCAGTACTTC. This codes for CASSDGKDIQYF.

This clonotype turned up a few times. The chain combines TRBV7-3 with TRBJ2-1, with TRBD2 matching over 16 bases. The CDR3 sequence is 18 residues long. V dropped 0 bases and J dropped 7; count of bases not matched to a gene: 6. Germline V gene sequence: CDR1 SGHTA, CDR2 FQGTGA. The CDR3 sequence: CASSLTAAGLAGGNEQFF. CDR3 DNA: TGTGCCAGCAGCTTAACGGCGGCGGGACTAGCGGGAGGGAATGAGCAGTTCTTC.

This rearrangement joins TRBV6-5 to TRBJ2-7; tentative D call: TRBD1 (8 bases). The CDR3 contains 19 residues. Looked up from germline, CDR1 is MNHEY and CDR2 is SVGAGI. Deletions cut 2 bases from V and 6 bases from J, with 29 bases between. The CDR3 reads CASSYALGRGPAGVPEQYF. CDR3 coding DNA: TGTGCCAGCAGTTACGCCCTAGGCAGGGGGCCGGCGGGAGTTCCCGAGCAGTACTTC.

The chain carries TRBV28 and TRBJ2-6; either TRBD1 or TRBD2 may supply D (5 bases each). The germline CDR1 and CDR2 sequences are MDHEN and SYDVKM. With 7 bases removed from V and 0 bases from J, the gap between germline ends came to 10 bases. The CDR3 totals 15 residues. The CDR3 reads CASTGRGSGANVLTF. CDR3 coding DNA: TGTGCCAGCACGGGGCGAGGCTCTGGGGCCAACGTCCTGACTTTC. Supplemented by reference TRBV28 and TRBJ2-6, the full variable domain reads DVKVTQSSRYLVKRTGEKVFLECVQDMDHENMFWYRQDPGLGLRLIYFSYDVKMKEKGDIPEGYSVSREKKERFSLILESASTNQTSMYLCASTGRGSGANVLTFGAGSRLTVL.

This clonotype has a count of ten or more. The chain combines TRBV5-1 with TRBJ2-2, with 10 positions matching TRBD1. With 4 bases clipped from V and 5 bases from J, the junction kept 2 bases outside the gene matches. Looked up from germline, CDR1 is SGHRS and CDR2 is YFSETQ. This CDR3 spans 14 amino acids. The CDR3 sequence: CASSPDRGTGELFF. CDR3 nucleotides: TGCGCCAGCAGCCCGGACAGGGGGACCGGGGAGCTGTTTTTT.

The chain employs TRBV7-9 and TRBJ2-1; a possible D gene is TRBD2 (7 bases). CDR3 size: 14 residues. CDR1 is SEHNR and CDR2 is FQNEAQ in the germline V gene (reference sequence). V lost 5 bases to trimming and J lost 7 bases, with 15 bases between them. The CDR3 DNA reads as TGTGCCAGCAGCCCCACGGGGGGCAGGAATGAGCAGTTCTTC. This encodes CASSPTGGRNEQFF.

This clonotype was recorded a few times. The chain couples TRBV28 to TRBJ2-1; D assignment may be TRBD1 or TRBD2 (5 bases each). The V and J ends lost 5 bases and 0 bases respectively, with 14 bases between them. CDR1 is MDHEN and CDR2 is SYDVKM in the germline V gene. The CDR3 extends over 16 amino acids. The CDR3 loop is CASSPRAGSSYNEQFF. The CDR3 DNA sequence: TGTGCCAGCAGTCCCCGTGCAGGGAGCTCCTACAATGAGCAGTTCTTC.

The chain has TRBV6-1 and TRBJ2-2; 7 bases are a match to TRBD1. The CDR3 has 15 residues. V was clipped by 4 bases and J by 6 bases; unmatched bases: 8. Looked up from germline, CDR1 is MNHNS and CDR2 is SASEGT. CDR3 coding DNA: TGTGCCAGCAGTGGACAGGGCAGCGTAGCCGGGGAGCTGTTTTTT. It codes for CASSGQGSVAGELFF.

This clonotype was seen ten or more times. This chain uses TRBV7-9 with TRBJ2-7, with D unresolved. Germline V CDR1 and CDR2: SEHNR, FQNEAQ (reference sequence). V lost 1 base to trimming and J lost 6 bases, with 7 bases between them. The CDR3 has 12 residues. The CDR3 is CASSLVASEQYF. Written as DNA, the CDR3 is TGTGCCAGCAGCTTAGTAGCCTCCGAGCAGTACTTC.

Only a few counts were recorded for this clonotype. The chain combines TRBV4-2 with TRBJ1-2; perhaps TRBD1 as D (5 bases). The V end lost 0 bases, the J end lost 4 bases, and 9 bases lay between the germline ends. The CDR3 has 14 residues. CDR1 and CDR2 (germline): LGHNA, YNFKEQ. CDR3 in amino acids: CASSQDGAAYGYTF. DNA for the CDR3: TGTGCCAGCAGCCAAGATGGGGCAGCCTATGGCTACACCTTC.

The chain couples TRBV2 to TRBJ2-5, with TRBD2 matching 7 bases. The CDR3 runs to 15 residues. V shed 4 bases, J shed 4 bases, and the junction held 9 bases outside the gene matches. Germline V CDR1 and CDR2: SNHLY, FYNNEI. CDR3 residues: CASSGISGPVETQYF. The CDR3 nucleotides are TGTGCCAGCAGTGGGATTAGCGGGCCTGTAGAGACCCAGTACTTC. The whole variable domain, remainder taken from reference TRBV2 and TRBJ2-5, is EPEVTQTPSHQVTQMGQEVILRCVPISNHLYFYWYRQILGQKVEFLVSFYNNEISEKSEIFDDQFSVERPDGSNFTLKIRSTKLEDSAMYFCASSGISGPVETQYFGPGTRLLVL.

This chain joins TRBV6-2 or TRBV6-3 and TRBJ2-1; 10 positions agree with TRBD2. The V gene end was trimmed by 5 bases and the J gene end by 7 bases; junction bases not matched to a gene: 8. CDR1 MNHEY and CDR2 SVGEGT come from the germline V gene. The CDR3 totals 15 residues. In DNA form, the CDR3 reads TGTGCCAGCAGTACGTCTAGCGGGGGTAGGAATGAGCAGTTCTTC. It is translated as CASSTSSGGRNEQFF.

The table lists this clonotype with a few counts. V gene TRBV30 combines with J gene TRBJ2-7; D gene ambiguous. The CDR3 spans 13 residues. The V and J ends lost 1 base and 6 bases respectively, with 13 bases between them. The germline CDR1 and CDR2 sequences are GTSNPN and SVGIG (reference sequence). CDR3 DNA: TGTGCCTGGAGTGGGGTCGTGGCTGGCGAGCAGTACTTC. This encodes CAWSGVVAGEQYF. Full variable domain (rest looked up from reference TRBV30 and TRBJ2-7): SQTIHQWPATLVQPVGSPLSLECTVEGTSNPNLYWYRQAAGRGLQLLFYSVGIGQISSEVPQNLSASRPQDRQFILSSKKLLLSDSGFYLCAWSGVVAGEQYFGPGTRLTVT.